Listed below are T cell receptor beta chains from one sample, sequenced in a study of shared clonotypes between healthy human individuals. Measured with immunoSEQ multiplex PCR; TCRdb has only the in-frame clones, and not every one. The sample shows 1 million to 1.2 million clones, around 77% of them seen only once. The sequenced sample was memory CD4+ T cells from PBMCs. These receptors were taken from a man aged 18 to 30 in good health. Some clones in this sample may be carry-over from other donors' samples. CDR3s include the opening cysteine and the closing phenylalanine or tryptophan. Each record gives: J gene, D gene, clone size, V gene, CDR3 protein, CDR3 DNA. A D gene is named only where the DNA matches it firmly. Not every row has a clone size; where given, it reads once, few, many or a size class.

j_gene: TRBJ2-1
d_gene: -
abundance: -
v_gene: TRBV19
CDR3aa: CASTLSWDSYNEQFF
CDR3nt: TGTGCCAGTACCCTCAGTTGGGACTCCTACAATGAGCAGTTCTTC

j_gene: TRBJ2-2
d_gene: -
abundance: -
v_gene: TRBV7-9
CDR3aa: CASSPRTENTGELFF
CDR3nt: TGTGCCAGCAGCCCGCGGACGGAAAACACCGGGGAGCTGTTTTTT

j_gene: TRBJ2-1
d_gene: TRBD2
abundance: -
v_gene: TRBV28
CDR3aa: CASSLVGGLNNEQFF
CDR3nt: TGTGCCAGCAGTTTAGTGGGAGGGCTCAACAATGAGCAGTTCTTC

j_gene: TRBJ1-1
d_gene: TRBD1
abundance: -
v_gene: TRBV14
CDR3aa: CASRRQGWGEAFF
CDR3nt: TGTGCCAGCAGGAGACAGGGATGGGGTGAAGCTTTCTTT

j_gene: TRBJ2-1
d_gene: -
abundance: -
v_gene: TRBV28
CDR3aa: CASTPGSSYNEQFF
CDR3nt: TGTGCCAGCACCCCGGGTAGCTCCTACAATGAGCAGTTCTTC

j_gene: TRBJ2-1
d_gene: -
abundance: -
v_gene: TRBV7-9
CDR3aa: CASSRTGYNEQFF
CDR3nt: TGTGCCAGCAGCCGGACTGGTTACAATGAGCAGTTCTTC

j_gene: TRBJ1-1
d_gene: -
abundance: -
v_gene: TRBV29-1
CDR3aa: CSVIDRNTEAFF
CDR3nt: TGCAGCGTTATTGACAGGAACACTGAAGCTTTCTTT

j_gene: TRBJ1-2
d_gene: TRBD1
abundance: once
v_gene: TRBV10-3
CDR3aa: CAISSRTGLYGYTF
CDR3nt: TGTGCCATCAGCAGCCGGACAGGGCTATATGGCTACACCTTC

j_gene: TRBJ1-1
d_gene: -
abundance: -
v_gene: TRBV2
CDR3aa: CASVPFGGNTEAFF
CDR3nt: TGTGCCAGCGTGCCGTTTGGGGGGAACACTGAAGCTTTCTTT

j_gene: TRBJ1-2
d_gene: -
abundance: few
v_gene: TRBV7-3
CDR3aa: CASSLTGTSLYGYTF
CDR3nt: TGTGCCAGCAGCTTAACCGGGACGTCCCTCTATGGCTACACCTTC

j_gene: TRBJ1-2
d_gene: -
abundance: -
v_gene: TRBV6-5
CDR3aa: CATRQHSNYGYTF
CDR3nt: TGTGCCACGAGACAGCACTCTAACTATGGCTACACCTTC

j_gene: TRBJ2-7
d_gene: TRBD1
abundance: -
v_gene: TRBV9
CDR3aa: CASSQGQGALGEQYF
CDR3nt: TGTGCCAGCAGCCAGGGACAGGGGGCCCTAGGCGAGCAGTACTTC

j_gene: TRBJ2-3
d_gene: TRBD2
abundance: -
v_gene: TRBV5-1
CDR3aa: CASSDDRAGDTQYF
CDR3nt: TGCGCCAGCAGCGACGACCGAGCGGGGGATACGCAGTATTTT

j_gene: TRBJ1-2
d_gene: TRBD1
abundance: many
v_gene: TRBV27
CDR3aa: CASSPDRGQYGYTF
CDR3nt: TGTGCCAGCAGCCCGGACAGGGGGCAATATGGCTACACCTTC

j_gene: TRBJ2-5
d_gene: TRBD2
abundance: -
v_gene: TRBV7-2
CDR3aa: CASSPYSLGLAKETQYF
CDR3nt: TGTGCCAGCAGCCCTTACTCACTCGGACTAGCGAAAGAGACCCAGTACTTC

j_gene: TRBJ1-5
d_gene: -
abundance: -
v_gene: TRBV28
CDR3aa: CASLRGSQPQHF
CDR3nt: TGTGCCAGCCTCCGGGGGAGTCAGCCCCAGCATTTT

j_gene: TRBJ2-2
d_gene: TRBD1
abundance: once
v_gene: TRBV4-2
CDR3aa: CASSQPGQGTNTGELFF
CDR3nt: TGTGCCAGCAGCCAACCGGGACAGGGGACGAACACCGGGGAGCTGTTTTTT

j_gene: TRBJ2-1
d_gene: TRBD2
abundance: -
v_gene: TRBV5-1
CDR3aa: CASSQIAGPYNEQFF
CDR3nt: TGCGCCAGCAGCCAAATAGCGGGGCCGTACAATGAGCAGTTCTTC

j_gene: TRBJ2-3
d_gene: TRBD2
abundance: -
v_gene: TRBV4-1
CDR3aa: CASSQGGAGVTDTQYF
CDR3nt: TGCGCCAGCAGCCAAGGGGGCGCGGGAGTGACAGATACGCAGTATTTT

j_gene: TRBJ2-3
d_gene: TRBD2
abundance: -
v_gene: TRBV28
CDR3aa: CASSFSGTSTDTQYF
CDR3nt: TGTGCCAGCAGTTTTAGCGGGACTAGCACAGATACGCAGTATTTT

j_gene: TRBJ2-3
d_gene: -
abundance: few
v_gene: TRBV4-2
CDR3aa: CASSQVFSLYGTDTQYF
CDR3nt: TGTGCCAGCAGCCAAGTGTTCAGTTTGTATGGCACAGATACGCAGTATTTT

j_gene: TRBJ1-1
d_gene: -
abundance: few
v_gene: TRBV30
CDR3aa: CAWSKGRDTEAFF
CDR3nt: TGTGCCTGGAGTAAGGGGAGGGACACTGAAGCTTTCTTT

j_gene: TRBJ2-3
d_gene: -
abundance: -
v_gene: TRBV28
CDR3aa: CASSSYRGGGRGTITDTQYF
CDR3nt: TGTGCCAGCAGTTCGTACAGAGGCGGAGGGCGGGGCACCATTACAGATACGCAGTATTTT

j_gene: TRBJ2-1
d_gene: TRBD1
abundance: -
v_gene: TRBV5-4
CDR3aa: CASSSLGQGNFNEQFF
CDR3nt: TGTGCCAGCAGCTCCCTGGGACAGGGGAATTTCAATGAGCAGTTCTTC

j_gene: TRBJ1-4
d_gene: TRBD1
abundance: -
v_gene: TRBV7-8
CDR3aa: CASSRRRTGPRTLFF
CDR3nt: TGTGCCAGCAGCAGACGCCGGACAGGGCCCAGAACACTGTTTTTT

j_gene: TRBJ2-3
d_gene: -
abundance: -
v_gene: TRBV30
CDR3aa: CAWRAPSTDTQYF
CDR3nt: TGTGCCTGGAGAGCCCCTAGCACAGATACGCAGTATTTT

j_gene: TRBJ2-1
d_gene: -
abundance: -
v_gene: TRBV2
CDR3aa: CASTRDLQNEQFF
CDR3nt: TGTGCCAGCACCCGGGACTTACAAAATGAGCAGTTCTTC

j_gene: TRBJ2-5
d_gene: -
abundance: -
v_gene: TRBV4-2
CDR3aa: CASSQGAVQETQYF
CDR3nt: TGTGCCAGCAGCCAAGGGGCGGTCCAAGAGACCCAGTACTTC

j_gene: TRBJ2-1
d_gene: -
abundance: -
v_gene: TRBV7-2
CDR3aa: CASSGRVGSGNNEQFF
CDR3nt: TGTGCCAGCAGCGGTCGCGTCGGATCGGGGAACAATGAGCAGTTCTTC